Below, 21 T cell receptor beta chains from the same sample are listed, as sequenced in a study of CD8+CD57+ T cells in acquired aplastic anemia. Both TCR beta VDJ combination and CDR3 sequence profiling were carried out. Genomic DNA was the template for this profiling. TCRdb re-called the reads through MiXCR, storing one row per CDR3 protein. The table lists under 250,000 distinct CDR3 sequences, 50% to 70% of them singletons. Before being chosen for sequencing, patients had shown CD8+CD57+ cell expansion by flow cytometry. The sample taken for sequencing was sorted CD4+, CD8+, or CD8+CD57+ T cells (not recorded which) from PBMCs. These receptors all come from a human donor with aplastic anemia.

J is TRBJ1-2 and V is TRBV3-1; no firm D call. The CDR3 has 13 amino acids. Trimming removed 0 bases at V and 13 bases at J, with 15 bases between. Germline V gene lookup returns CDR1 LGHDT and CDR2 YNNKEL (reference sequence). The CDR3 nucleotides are TGTGCCAGCAGCCAAGAGGGGAGTTCTCGCTGCACCTTC. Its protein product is CASSQEGSSRCTF. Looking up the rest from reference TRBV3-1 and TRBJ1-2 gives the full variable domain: DTAVSQTPKYLVTQMGNDKSIKCEQNLGHDTMYWYKQDSKKFLKIMFSYNNKELIINETVPNRFSPKSPDKAHLNLHINSLELGDSAVYFCASSQEGSSRCTFGSGTRLTVV.

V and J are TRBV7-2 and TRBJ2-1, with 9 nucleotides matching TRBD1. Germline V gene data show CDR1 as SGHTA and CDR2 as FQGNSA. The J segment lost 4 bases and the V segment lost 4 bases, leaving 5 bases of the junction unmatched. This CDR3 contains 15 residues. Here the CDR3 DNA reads TGTGCCAGCAGCTCGGACAGGGGAAGGTACAATGAGCAGTTCTTC. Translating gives CASSSDRGRYNEQFF. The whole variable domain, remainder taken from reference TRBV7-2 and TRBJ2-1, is GAGVSQSPSNKVTEKGKDVELRCDPISGHTALYWYRQSLGQGLEFLIYFQGNSAPDKSGLPSDRFSAERTGGSVSTLTIQRTQQEDSAVYLCASSSDRGRYNEQFFGPGTRLTVL.

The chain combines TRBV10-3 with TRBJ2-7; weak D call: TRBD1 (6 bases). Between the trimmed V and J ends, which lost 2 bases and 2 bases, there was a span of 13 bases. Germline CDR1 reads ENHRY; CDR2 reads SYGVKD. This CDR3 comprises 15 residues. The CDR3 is CAISEHRDTTYEQYF. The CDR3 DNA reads TGTGCCATCAGTGAGCACCGGGACACGACCTACGAGCAGTACTTC.

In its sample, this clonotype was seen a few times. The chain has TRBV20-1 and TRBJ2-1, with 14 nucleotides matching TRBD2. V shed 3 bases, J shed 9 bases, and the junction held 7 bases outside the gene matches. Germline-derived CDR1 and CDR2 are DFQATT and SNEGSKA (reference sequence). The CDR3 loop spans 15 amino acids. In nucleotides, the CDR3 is TGCAGTGCTAGCCCGACTAGCGGGGGGGCCGTTGAGCAGTTCTTC. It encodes CSASPTSGGAVEQFF.

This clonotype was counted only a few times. The CDR3 here is CSVEAKTSGVYNEQFF. The CDR3, as DNA: TGCAGCGTTGAAGCGAAGACTAGCGGGGTTTACAATGAGCAGTTCTTC. V gene TRBV29-1 combines with J gene TRBJ2-1; 11 nucleotides align to TRBD2. Germline-derived CDR1 and CDR2 are SQVTM and ANQGSEA. This CDR3 spans 16 amino acids. The ends lost 1 base at V and 4 bases at J; junction bases unmatched: 6.

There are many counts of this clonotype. Here the CDR3 reads CASAGDSTDTQYF. The CDR3 DNA sequence: TGTGCCAGCGCAGGGGATAGCACAGATACGCAGTATTTT. The gene calls are TRBV6-1 and TRBJ2-3; TRBD1 is a possible D gene (6 bases). There are 13 residues in the CDR3. Germline CDR1 and CDR2: MNHNS and SASEGT. Trimming pared 8 bases from V and 0 bases from J, leaving 9 bases between.

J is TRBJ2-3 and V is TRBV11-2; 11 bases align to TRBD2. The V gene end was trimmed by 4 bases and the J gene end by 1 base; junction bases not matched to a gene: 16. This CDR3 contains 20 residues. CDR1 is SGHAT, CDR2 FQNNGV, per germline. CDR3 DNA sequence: TGTGCCAGCAGCTCAGACCCGGGACTAGCGGTTAAGCGCGGCACAGATACGCAGTATTTT. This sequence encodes CASSSDPGLAVKRGTDTQYF.

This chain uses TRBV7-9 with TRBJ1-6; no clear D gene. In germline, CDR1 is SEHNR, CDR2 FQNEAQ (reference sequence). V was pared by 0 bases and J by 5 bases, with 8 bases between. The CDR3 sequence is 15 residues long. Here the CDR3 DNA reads TGTGCCAGCAGCTTAGCAGACGGGAATAATTCACCCCTCCACTTT. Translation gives CASSLADGNNSPLHF.

The CDR3: CASSFPSPRGPDHNEQYF. For the CDR3, the DNA is TGTGCCAGCAGCTTCCCCTCCCCCAGGGGTCCAGACCACAATGAGCAGTACTTC. The chain combines TRBV7-9 with TRBJ2-5; perhaps TRBD1 as D (6 bases). Germline CDR1 and CDR2: SEHNR and FQNEAQ (reference sequence). The CDR3 runs to 18 residues. V lost 3 bases to trimming and J lost 11 bases, with 31 bases between them.

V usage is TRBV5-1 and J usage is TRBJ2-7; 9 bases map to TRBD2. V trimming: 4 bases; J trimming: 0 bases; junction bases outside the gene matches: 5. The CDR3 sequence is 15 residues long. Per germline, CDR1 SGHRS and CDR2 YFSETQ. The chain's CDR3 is CASSPRTSASYEQYF. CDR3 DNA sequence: TGCGCCAGCAGCCCTAGGACTAGCGCCTCCTACGAGCAGTACTTC. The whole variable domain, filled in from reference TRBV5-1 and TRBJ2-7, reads KAGVTQTPRYLIKTRGQQVTLSCSPISGHRSVSWYQQTPGQGLQFLFEYFSETQRNKGNFPGRFSGRQFSNSRSEMNVSTLELGDSALYLCASSPRTSASYEQYFGPGTRLTVT.

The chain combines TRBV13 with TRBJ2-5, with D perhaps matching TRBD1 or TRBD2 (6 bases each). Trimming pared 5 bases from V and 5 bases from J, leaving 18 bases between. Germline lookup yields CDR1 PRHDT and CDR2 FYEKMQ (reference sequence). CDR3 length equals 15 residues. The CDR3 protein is CASSIWDGGGETQYF. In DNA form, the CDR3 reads TGTGCCAGCAGCATCTGGGACGGAGGGGGTGAGACCCAGTACTTC.

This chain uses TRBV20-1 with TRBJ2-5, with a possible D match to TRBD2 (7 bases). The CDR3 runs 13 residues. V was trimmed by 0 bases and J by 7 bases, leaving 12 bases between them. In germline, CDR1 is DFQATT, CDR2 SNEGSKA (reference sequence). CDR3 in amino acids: CSARDLGGGTQYF. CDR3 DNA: TGCAGTGCTAGAGACTTGGGAGGGGGGACCCAGTACTTC.

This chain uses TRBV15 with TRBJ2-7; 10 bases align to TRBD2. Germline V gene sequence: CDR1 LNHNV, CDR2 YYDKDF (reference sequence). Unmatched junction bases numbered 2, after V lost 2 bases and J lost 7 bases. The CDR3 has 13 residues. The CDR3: CATSRLAGVEQYF. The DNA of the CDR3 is TGTGCCACCAGCAGACTAGCGGGAGTTGAGCAGTACTTC.

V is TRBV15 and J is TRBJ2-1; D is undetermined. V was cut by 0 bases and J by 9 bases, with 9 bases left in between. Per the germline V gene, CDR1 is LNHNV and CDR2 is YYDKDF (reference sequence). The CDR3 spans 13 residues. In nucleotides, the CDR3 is TGTGCCACCAGCAGAGATCGAATAGCTGAGCAGTTCTTC. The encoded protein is CATSRDRIAEQFF.

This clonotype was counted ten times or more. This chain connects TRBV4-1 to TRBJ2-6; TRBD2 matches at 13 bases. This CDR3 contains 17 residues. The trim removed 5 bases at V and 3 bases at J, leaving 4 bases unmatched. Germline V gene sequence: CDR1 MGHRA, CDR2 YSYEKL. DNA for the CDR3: TGCGCCAGCAGCTCGGGACTAGCGGGGCTTGGGGCCAACGTCCTGACTTTC. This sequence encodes CASSSGLAGLGANVLTF.

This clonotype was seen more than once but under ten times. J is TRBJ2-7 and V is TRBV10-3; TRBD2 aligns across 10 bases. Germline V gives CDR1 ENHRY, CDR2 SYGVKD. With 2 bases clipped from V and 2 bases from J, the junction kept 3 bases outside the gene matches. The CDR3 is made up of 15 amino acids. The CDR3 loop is CAISEGLAATYEQYF. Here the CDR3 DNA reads TGTGCCATCAGTGAGGGACTAGCGGCGACCTACGAGCAGTACTTC.

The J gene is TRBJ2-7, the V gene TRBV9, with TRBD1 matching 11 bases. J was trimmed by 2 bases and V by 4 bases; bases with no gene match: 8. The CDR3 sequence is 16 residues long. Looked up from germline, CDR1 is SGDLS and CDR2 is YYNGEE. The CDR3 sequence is CASSLDPGQGAYEQYF. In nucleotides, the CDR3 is TGTGCCAGCAGCTTAGATCCGGGACAGGGGGCCTACGAGCAGTACTTC.

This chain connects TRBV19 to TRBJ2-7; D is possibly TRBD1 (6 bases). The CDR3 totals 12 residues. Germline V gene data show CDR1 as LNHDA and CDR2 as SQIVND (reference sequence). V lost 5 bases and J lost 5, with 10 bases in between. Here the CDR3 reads CASSQQGHEQYF. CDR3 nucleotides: TGTGCCAGTAGTCAACAGGGACACGAGCAGTACTTC.

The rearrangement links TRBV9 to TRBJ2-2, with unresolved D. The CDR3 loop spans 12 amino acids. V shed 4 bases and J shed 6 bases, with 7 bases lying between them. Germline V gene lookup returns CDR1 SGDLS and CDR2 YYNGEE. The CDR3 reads CASSRLAGELFF. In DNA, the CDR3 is TGTGCCAGCAGCCGCCTCGCCGGGGAGCTGTTTTTT.

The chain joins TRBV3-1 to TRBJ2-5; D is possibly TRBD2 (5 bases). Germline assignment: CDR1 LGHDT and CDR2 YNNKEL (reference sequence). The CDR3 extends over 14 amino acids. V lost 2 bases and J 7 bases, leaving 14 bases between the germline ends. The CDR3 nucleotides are TGTGCCAGCAGCCAACAAGCCGGGGTCCGGACCCAGTACTTC. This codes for CASSQQAGVRTQYF.

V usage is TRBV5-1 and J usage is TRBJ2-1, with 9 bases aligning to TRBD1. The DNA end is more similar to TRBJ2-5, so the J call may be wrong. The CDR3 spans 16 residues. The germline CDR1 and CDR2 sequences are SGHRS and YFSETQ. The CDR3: CASSLAPDRGTETQYF. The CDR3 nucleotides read TGCGCCAGCAGCTTGGCACCTGACAGGGGGACAGAGACCCAGTACTTC.